This T cell receptor (beta chain) stems from a study of T-cell memory formation after mild COVID-19. The wider study: Clusters of TCRs were largely donor specific.

As for this clonotype: The antigen remains unidentified.

In TCRdb, the 5' RACE reads were re-called with MiXCR into one record per CDR3 protein. The profile shows 150,000 to 200,000 distinct CDR3 sequences, around 15% of them singletons. Study-wide findings and caveats: Clones that got smaller from day 15 to 85 had even CD4/CD8, while clones growing later tipped toward CD4+.

This CDR3 spans 16 amino acids. Germline assignment: CDR1 MNHEY and CDR2 SMNVEV (reference sequence). V shed 8 bases, J shed 0 bases, and the junction held 9 bases outside the gene matches. Sequencing was performed on PBMCs or a T cell subset sorted from them (not recorded which). The TCR originated in an adult woman who had mild COVID-19 (a few samples of this study predate the infection). Cell type and time point are not known. The chain couples TRBV27 to TRBJ1-4, with TRBD1 identical over 7 bases. The CDR3 loop is CASGDSYAATNEKLFF. DNA of the CDR3: TGTGCCAGCGGGGACAGTTACGCTGCAACTAATGAAAAACTGTTTTTT.